Listed below are T cell receptor beta chains from one sample, sequenced in a study of control samples from healthy donors and cancer patients. Data came from immunoSEQ multiplex PCR; TCRdb stores just in-frame clones and leaves some out. Among over 150,000 clones listed, approximately 92% were seen once. Input material: blood. Receptors were obtained from a man aged 18 to 29 in good health. The CDR3 runs from the conserved cysteine through the conserved F or W. A D gene is named only where the DNA matches it firmly. Size values are once, few and many counts, or a class for expanded clones, and some rows have none.

j_call clone_size v_call d_call cdr3_aa cdr3_nt
TRBJ2-4 - TRBV4-1 - CASSQPRGGKNIQYF TGCGCCAGCAGCCAACCGAGGGGTGGCAAAAACATTCAGTACTTC
TRBJ2-5 - TRBV25-1 TRBD2 CARWTSGGNKETQYF TGTGCCAGATGGACTAGCGGGGGGAACAAAGAGACCCAGTACTTC
TRBJ1-2 - TRBV28 TRBD1 CASILGTGGDYGYTF TGTGCCAGCATCCTAGGGACAGGGGGCGACTATGGCTACACCTTC
TRBJ1-6 - TRBV6-1 - CASSEVNIPSPLHF TGTGCCAGCAGTGAAGTGAACATTCCTTCACCCCTCCACTTT
TRBJ1-4 - TRBV6-5 - CASRGGVTNEKLFF TGTGCCAGCAGAGGGGGGGTGACTAATGAAAAACTGTTTTTT
TRBJ2-5 - TRBV5-1 TRBD2 CASSLGPTSGGETQYF TGCGCCAGCAGCTTGGGACCTACTAGCGGCGGGGAGACCCAGTACTTC
TRBJ1-6 - TRBV19 - CASTPGRDNSPLHF TGTGCCAGTACCCCCGGACGGGATAATTCACCCCTCCACTTT
TRBJ1-5 - TRBV29-1 TRBD1 CSVGSGGSQPQHF TGCAGCGTTGGTTCAGGGGGCAGTCAGCCCCAGCATTTT
TRBJ2-1 - TRBV9 - CASSVGVMNEQFF TGTGCCAGCAGCGTAGGGGTGATGAATGAGCAGTTCTTC
TRBJ2-7 - TRBV27 - CASSSRTSVGNEQYF TGTGCCAGCAGTTCCAGAACGTCAGTAGGCAACGAGCAGTACTTC
TRBJ2-1 - TRBV7-2 - CASSFTRLREQFF TGTGCCAGCAGCTTCACTAGGTTAAGAGAGCAGTTCTTC
TRBJ1-4 - TRBV5-1 - CASSLTGRGGTNEKLFF TGCGCCAGCAGCTTGACCGGGAGAGGGGGAACTAATGAAAAACTGTTTTTT
TRBJ2-2 - TRBV29-1 - CSGGGGNTGELFF TGCAGCGGAGGGGGAGGAAACACCGGGGAGCTGTTTTTT
TRBJ2-2 - TRBV6-5 - CASGSRTGELFF TGTGCCAGTGGATCGAGGACCGGGGAGCTGTTTTTT
TRBJ2-3 - TRBV24-1 - CATSDPTPDGTDTQYF TGTGCCACCAGTGATCCAACCCCCGATGGTACAGATACGCAGTATTTT
TRBJ2-3 - TRBV3-1/TRBV3-2 - CASSQVSDTQYF TGTGCCAGCAGCCAAGTATCAGATACGCAGTATTTT
TRBJ1-1 - TRBV28 - CASSLGGKAKAFF TGTGCCAGCAGTTTGGGAGGCAAAGCCAAAGCTTTCTTT
TRBJ2-3 - TRBV24-1 TRBD2 CAIETSGGADTQYF TGTGCCATCGAGACTAGCGGGGGGGCCGATACGCAGTATTTT
TRBJ1-5 - TRBV3-1/TRBV3-2 - CASSKGHMNQPQHF TGTGCCAGCAGCAAGGGACACATGAATCAGCCCCAGCATTTT
TRBJ1-5 - TRBV5-1 TRBD1 CASSPRTGGNQPQHF TGCGCCAGCAGCCCACGGACAGGGGGCAATCAGCCCCAGCATTTT
TRBJ1-2 once TRBV12-3/TRBV12-4 - CASSLEFRGYTF TGTGCCAGCAGTTTGGAGTTTCGCGGCTACACCTTC
TRBJ1-5 once TRBV19 - CASNGARNQPQHF TGTGCCAGTAATGGGGCGAGGAATCAGCCCCAGCATTTT
TRBJ1-1 - TRBV5-1 TRBD1 CASSSTGLGLRAFF TGCGCCAGCAGTTCGACAGGGCTGGGTTTACGGGCTTTCTTT
TRBJ2-3 - TRBV18 TRBD1 CASSPVRGRSTDTQYF TGTGCCAGCTCACCGGTCAGGGGGCGGAGCACAGATACGCAGTATTTT
TRBJ1-5 - TRBV5-6 - CASSLGTEQPQHF TGTGCCAGCAGCTTAGGGACCGAACAGCCCCAGCATTTT
TRBJ2-7 - TRBV9 TRBD1 CASSPLSPGQGSEQYF TGTGCCAGCAGCCCCTTATCTCCGGGACAGGGAAGCGAGCAGTACTTC
TRBJ1-2 once TRBV12-3/TRBV12-4 - CASSTMGGYTF TGTGCCAGCAGTACTATGGGGGGCTACACCTTC
TRBJ2-2 - TRBV12-5 TRBD1 CASGLVTKLTGQGSPGELFF TGTGCTAGTGGTTTGGTCACCAAACTTACGGGACAGGGGTCCCCCGGGGAGCTGTTTTTT
TRBJ1-1 - TRBV6-5 - CASGNTEAFF TGTGCCAGCGGCAACACTGAAGCTTTCTTT
TRBJ1-6 - TRBV2 - CASSERDSPLHF TGTGCCAGCAGTGAGAGGGATTCACCCCTCCACTTT
TRBJ1-5 - TRBV3-1/TRBV3-2 TRBD1 CASSQAQGSIGNQPQHF TGTGCCAGCAGCCAAGCACAGGGGAGCATAGGCAATCAGCCCCAGCATTTT
TRBJ1-6 - TRBV14 - CASSRELYSPLHF TGTGCCAGCAGCCGGGAGCTATATTCACCCCTCCACTTT
TRBJ2-2 - TRBV4-1 - CASSQVTGELFF TGCGCCAGCAGCCAAGTGACCGGGGAGCTGTTTTTT
TRBJ2-3 - TRBV10-1 TRBD1 CASSGQGTDTQYF TGCGCCAGCAGTGGACAGGGGACAGATACGCAGTATTTT
TRBJ2-2 once TRBV3-1/TRBV3-2 TRBD1 CASSRDRADGELFF TGTGCCAGCAGCCGGGACAGGGCGGACGGGGAGCTGTTTTTT
TRBJ1-1 - TRBV6-5 TRBD1 CASSSGTGSADEAFF TGTGCCAGCAGTTCCGGGACAGGGTCGGCTGATGAAGCTTTCTTT
TRBJ2-3 once TRBV10-3 TRBD2 CAISEAGTSTDTQYF TGTGCCATCAGTGAAGCGGGGACTAGCACAGATACGCAGTATTTT